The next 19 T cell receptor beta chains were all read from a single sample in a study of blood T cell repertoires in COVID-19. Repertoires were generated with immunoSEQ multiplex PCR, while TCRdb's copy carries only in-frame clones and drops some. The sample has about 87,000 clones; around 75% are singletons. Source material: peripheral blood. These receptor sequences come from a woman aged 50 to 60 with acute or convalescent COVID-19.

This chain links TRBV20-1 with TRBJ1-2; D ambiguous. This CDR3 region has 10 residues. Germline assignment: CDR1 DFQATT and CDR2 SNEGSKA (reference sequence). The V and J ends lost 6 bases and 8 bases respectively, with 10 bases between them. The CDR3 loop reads CSARTGGYTF. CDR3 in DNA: TGCAGTGCGCGGACTGGCGGCTACACCTTC.

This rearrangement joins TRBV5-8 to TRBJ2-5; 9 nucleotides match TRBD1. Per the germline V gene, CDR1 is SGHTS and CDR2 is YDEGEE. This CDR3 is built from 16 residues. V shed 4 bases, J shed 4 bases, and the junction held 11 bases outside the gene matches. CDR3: CASSRTGTGYPETQYF. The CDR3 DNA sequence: TGTGCCAGCAGCCGCACCGGGACAGGGTACCCAGAGACCCAGTACTTC.

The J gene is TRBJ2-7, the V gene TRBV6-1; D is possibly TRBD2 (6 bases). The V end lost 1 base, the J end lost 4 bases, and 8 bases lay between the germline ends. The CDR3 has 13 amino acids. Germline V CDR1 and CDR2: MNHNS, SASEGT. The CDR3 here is CASSEGGAYEQYF. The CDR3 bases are TGTGCCAGCAGTGAAGGCGGGGCTTACGAGCAGTACTTC.

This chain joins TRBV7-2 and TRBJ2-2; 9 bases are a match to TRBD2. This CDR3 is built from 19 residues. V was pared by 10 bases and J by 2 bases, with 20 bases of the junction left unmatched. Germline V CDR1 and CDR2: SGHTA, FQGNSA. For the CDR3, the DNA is TGTGCCATCCACAAGGGGCTAGCGGGGTTCACCATTAACACCGGGGAGCTGTTTTTT. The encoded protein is CAIHKGLAGFTINTGELFF.

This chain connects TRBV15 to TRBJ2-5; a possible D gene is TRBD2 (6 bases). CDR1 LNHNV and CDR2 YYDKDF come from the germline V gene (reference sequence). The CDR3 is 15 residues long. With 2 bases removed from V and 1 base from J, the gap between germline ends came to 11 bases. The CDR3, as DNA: TGTGCCACCAGCAGATCCCCGGGAGCCCAAGAGACCCAGTACTTC. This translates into CATSRSPGAQETQYF. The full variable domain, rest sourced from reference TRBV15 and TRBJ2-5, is DAMVIQNPRYQVTQFGKPVTLSCSQTLNHNVMYWYQQKSSQAPKLLFHYYDKDFNNEADTPDNFQSRRPNTSFCFLDIRSPGLGDTAMYLCATSRSPGAQETQYFGPGTRLLVL.

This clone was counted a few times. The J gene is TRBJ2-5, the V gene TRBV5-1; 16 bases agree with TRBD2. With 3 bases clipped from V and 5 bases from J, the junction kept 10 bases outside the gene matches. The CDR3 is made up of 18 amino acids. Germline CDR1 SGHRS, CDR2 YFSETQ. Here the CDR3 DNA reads TGCGCCAGCAGCTCCTCCGGGACTAGCGGGGGGGCAGGGGAGACCCAGTACTTC. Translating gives CASSSSGTSGGAGETQYF. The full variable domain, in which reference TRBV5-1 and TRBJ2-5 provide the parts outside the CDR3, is KAGVTQTPRYLIKTRGQQVTLSCSPISGHRSVSWYQQTPGQGLQFLFEYFSETQRNKGNFPGRFSGRQFSNSRSEMNVSTLELGDSALYLCASSSSGTSGGAGETQYFGPGTRLLVL.

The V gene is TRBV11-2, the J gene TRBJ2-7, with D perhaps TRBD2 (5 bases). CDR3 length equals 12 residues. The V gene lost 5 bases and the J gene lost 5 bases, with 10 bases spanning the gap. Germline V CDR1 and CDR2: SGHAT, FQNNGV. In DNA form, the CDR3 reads TGTGCCAGCAGCATCCACGGGAACGAGCAGTACTTC. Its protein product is CASSIHGNEQYF. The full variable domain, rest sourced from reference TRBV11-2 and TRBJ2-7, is EAGVAQSPRYKIIEKRQSVAFWCNPISGHATLYWYQQILGQGPKLLIQFQNNGVVDDSQLPKDRFSAERLKGVDSTLKIQPAKLEDSAVYLCASSIHGNEQYFGPGTRLTVT.

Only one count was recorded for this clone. CDR3: CASSRTSGAYEQYF. CDR3 nucleotides: TGTGCCAGCAGCAGGACTAGCGGGGCCTACGAGCAGTACTTC. The chain recombines TRBV6-5 with TRBJ2-7; 12 bases fit TRBD2. Germline lookup yields CDR1 MNHEY and CDR2 SVGAGI. The CDR3 consists of 14 residues. With 6 bases clipped from V and 2 bases from J, the junction kept 2 bases outside the gene matches.

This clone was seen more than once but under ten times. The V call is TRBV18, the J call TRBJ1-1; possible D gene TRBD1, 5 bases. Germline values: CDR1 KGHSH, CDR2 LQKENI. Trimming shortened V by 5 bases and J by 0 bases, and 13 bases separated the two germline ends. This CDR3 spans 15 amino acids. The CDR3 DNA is TGTGCCAGCTCAACAAAGACAGCAATGAACACTGAAGCTTTCTTT. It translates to CASSTKTAMNTEAFF.

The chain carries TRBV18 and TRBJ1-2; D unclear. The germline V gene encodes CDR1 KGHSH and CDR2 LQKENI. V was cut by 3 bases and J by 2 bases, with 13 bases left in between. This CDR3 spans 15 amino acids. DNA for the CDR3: TGTGCCAGCTCACCTGCCACCACAGAGAACTATGGCTACACCTTC. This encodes CASSPATTENYGYTF.

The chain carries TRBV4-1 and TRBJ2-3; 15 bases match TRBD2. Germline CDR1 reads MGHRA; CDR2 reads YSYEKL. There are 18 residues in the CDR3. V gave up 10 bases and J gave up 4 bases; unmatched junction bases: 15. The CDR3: CATHGMGLAGGWADTQYF. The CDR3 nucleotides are TGCGCCACCCACGGCATGGGACTAGCGGGGGGTTGGGCAGATACGCAGTATTTT.

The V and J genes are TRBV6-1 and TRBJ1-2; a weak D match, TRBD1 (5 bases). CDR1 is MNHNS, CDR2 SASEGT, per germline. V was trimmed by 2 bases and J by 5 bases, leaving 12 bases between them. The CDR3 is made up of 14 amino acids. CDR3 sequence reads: CASSERVREYGYTF. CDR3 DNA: TGTGCCAGCAGTGAAAGGGTCAGGGAATATGGCTACACCTTC.

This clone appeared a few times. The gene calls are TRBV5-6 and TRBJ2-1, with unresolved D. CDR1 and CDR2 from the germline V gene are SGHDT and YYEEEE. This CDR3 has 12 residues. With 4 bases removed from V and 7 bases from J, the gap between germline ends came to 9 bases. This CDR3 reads CASSKPLNEQFF. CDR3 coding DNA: TGTGCCAGCAGCAAGCCCCTGAATGAGCAGTTCTTC.

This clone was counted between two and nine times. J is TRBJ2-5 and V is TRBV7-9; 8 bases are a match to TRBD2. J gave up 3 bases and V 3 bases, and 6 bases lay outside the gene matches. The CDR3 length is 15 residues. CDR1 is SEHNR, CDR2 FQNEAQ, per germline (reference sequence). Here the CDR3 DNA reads TGTGCCAGCAGCTTTGTCACTAGCGGAAAAGAGACCCAGTACTTC. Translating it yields CASSFVTSGKETQYF.

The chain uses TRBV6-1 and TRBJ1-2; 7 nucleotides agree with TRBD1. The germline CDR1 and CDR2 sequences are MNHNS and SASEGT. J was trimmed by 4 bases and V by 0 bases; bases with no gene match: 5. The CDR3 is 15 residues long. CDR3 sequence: CASSEADRYSYGYTF. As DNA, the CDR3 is TGTGCCAGCAGTGAAGCGGACAGGTACAGCTATGGCTACACCTTC.

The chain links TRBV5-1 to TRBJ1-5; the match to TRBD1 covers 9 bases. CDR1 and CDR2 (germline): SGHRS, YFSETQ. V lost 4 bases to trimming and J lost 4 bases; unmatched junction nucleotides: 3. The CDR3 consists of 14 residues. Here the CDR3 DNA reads TGCGCCAGCAGCCCCGGACAGGGGAATCAGCCCCAGCATTTT. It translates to CASSPGQGNQPQHF.

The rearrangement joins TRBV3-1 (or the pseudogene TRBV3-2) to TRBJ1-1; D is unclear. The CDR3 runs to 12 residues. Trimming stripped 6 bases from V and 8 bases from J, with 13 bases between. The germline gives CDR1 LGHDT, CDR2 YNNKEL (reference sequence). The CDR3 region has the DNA TGTGCCAGCAGATCCCCGGCCAGGGAAGCTTTCTTT. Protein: CASRSPAREAFF.

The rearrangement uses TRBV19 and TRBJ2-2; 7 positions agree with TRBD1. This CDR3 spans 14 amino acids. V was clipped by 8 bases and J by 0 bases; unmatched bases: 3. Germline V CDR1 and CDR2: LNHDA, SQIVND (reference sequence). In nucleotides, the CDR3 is TGTGCCAGTTCCGGGACAGCGAACACCGGGGAGCTGTTTTTT. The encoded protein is CASSGTANTGELFF.

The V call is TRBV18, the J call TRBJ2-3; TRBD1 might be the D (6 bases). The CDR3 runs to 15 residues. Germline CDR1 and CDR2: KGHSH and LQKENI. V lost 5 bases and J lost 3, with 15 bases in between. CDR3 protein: CASSSQGRGTDTQYF. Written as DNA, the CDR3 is TGTGCCAGCTCATCACAGGGAAGGGGGACAGATACGCAGTATTTT.